The entry below describes one TCR beta chain. Its antigen is still unknown. The junction shows a germline mismatch at one end, possibly a read error. Study results and limitations: Tumor memory CD4+ T cell TCR gene usage clustered with blood and lymph node memory CD4+ cells and lymph node naive CD4+ cells. Greatest tumor Treg TCR overlap was with tumor naive CD4+ cells. Whole repertoires were not studied in the larger cohort, only one V-J beta rearrangement.

CDR1 PRHDT and CDR2 FYEKMQ come from the germline V gene (reference sequence). This CDR3 contains 14 residues. The sorted Tregs were CD4+CD25+CD127-/low cells. Full-length variable regions came from constant-region reverse primers plus semi-nested Nested Universal Primer A PCR. TCRdb itself ran the 5' RACE reads through MiXCR, one entry per CDR3 protein. The sample gives 35,000 to 50,000 distinct CDR3 sequences, under 25% of which show up once; just over 4% is in the top ten. Sequencing was performed on Tregs sorted from blood. The TCR originated in a female donor with breast cancer. This chain links TRBV13 with TRBJ2-1; perhaps TRBD2 as D (5 bases). This CDR3 reads CAGSLVGSRGEQFF. The CDR3 DNA sequence: TGTGCCGGCAGCTTAGTGGGGTCCCGGGGTGAGCAGTTCTTC.